Described below is a single TCR beta chain sequence and its context. This record belongs to a study of shared clonotypes between healthy human individuals. All donors qualified as healthy HIV-negative adults and had experienced no recent acute infections or vaccinations. The germline gives CDR1 MNHEY, CDR2 SMNVEV (reference sequence). This CDR3 is 16 amino acids long. The V end lost 6 bases, the J end lost 2 bases, and 17 bases lay between the germline ends. TCRdb's table, derived via immunoSEQ multiplex PCR, lists solely in-frame clones and lacks some. The sample yields over 1.5 million clones, approximately 98% seen once.

The sequenced sample consisted of naive CD4+ T cells sorted from blood. Subset: CD45RA+ positively selected. The chain couples TRBV27 to TRBJ2-1; TRBD2 might be the D (5 bases). This sequence was found in a young man in good health. CDR3 residues: CASSGGGTSAYNEQFF. The CDR3 DNA is TGTGCCAGCAGCGGCGGAGGAACGTCTGCCTACAATGAGCAGTTCTTC.